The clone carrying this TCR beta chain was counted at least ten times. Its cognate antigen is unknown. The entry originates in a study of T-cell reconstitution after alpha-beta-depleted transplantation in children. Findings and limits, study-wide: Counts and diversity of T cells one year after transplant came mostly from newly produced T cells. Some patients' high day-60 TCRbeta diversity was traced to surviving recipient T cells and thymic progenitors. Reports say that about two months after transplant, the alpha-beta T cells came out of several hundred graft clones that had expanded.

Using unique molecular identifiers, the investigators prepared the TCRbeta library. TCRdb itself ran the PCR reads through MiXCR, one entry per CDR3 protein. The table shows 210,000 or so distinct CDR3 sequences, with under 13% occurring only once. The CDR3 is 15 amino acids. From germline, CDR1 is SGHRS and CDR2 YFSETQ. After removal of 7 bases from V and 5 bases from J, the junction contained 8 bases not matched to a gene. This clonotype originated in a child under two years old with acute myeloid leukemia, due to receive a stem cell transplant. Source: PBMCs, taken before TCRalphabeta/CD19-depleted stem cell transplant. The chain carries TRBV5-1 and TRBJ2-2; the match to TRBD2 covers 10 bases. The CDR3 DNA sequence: TGCGCCAGCGGGAGGCTAGCGGGAGCTACCGGGGAGCTGTTTTTT. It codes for CASGRLAGATGELFF. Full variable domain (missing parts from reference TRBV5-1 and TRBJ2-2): KAGVTQTPRYLIKTRGQQVTLSCSPISGHRSVSWYQQTPGQGLQFLFEYFSETQRNKGNFPGRFSGRQFSNSRSEMNVSTLELGDSALYLCASGRLAGATGELFFGEGSRLTVL.